A selection of T cell receptor beta chains follows, all from one sample in a study of T-cell reconstitution after alpha-beta-depleted transplantation in children. TCRdb called the PCR reads again in MiXCR, with one record for every CDR3 protein. Seen here are hundreds of thousands of distinct CDR3 sequences, about 11% observed once, and the top ten hold less than 5%. The material sequenced was PBMCs from the stem cell graft donor, taken from the stem cell graft. These receptor sequences come from a human donor who donated a stem cell graft to a child with acute myeloid leukemia. Each CDR3 is given with its conserved first and last residue. Each record gives: clone size, J gene, V gene, D gene, CDR3 protein, CDR3 DNA. D genes are given only for firm matches. Only part of the rows carry a size: once, few, many, or a class if the clone is expanded.

>many|TRBJ2-3|TRBV4-3|.
CASRRTAGAEDTQYF
TGCGCCAGCAGACGGACAGCAGGGGCGGAAGATACGCAGTATTTT
>many|TRBJ2-3|TRBV12-3/TRBV12-4|TRBD1
CASSSRQGADTQYF
TGTGCCAGCAGTTCACGACAGGGGGCAGATACGCAGTATTTT
>few|TRBJ1-1|TRBV12-3/TRBV12-4|.
CASSPGLFRGNTEAFF
TGTGCCAGCAGTCCCGGATTGTTCAGGGGAAACACTGAAGCTTTCTTT
>few|TRBJ2-3|TRBV7-2|.
CASSRRADPSTDTQYF
TGTGCCAGCAGTCGACGAGCGGACCCTAGCACAGATACGCAGTATTTT
>few|TRBJ2-1|TRBV27|.
CASSLSDNNEQFF
TGTGCCAGCAGTTTATCGGATAACAATGAGCAGTTCTTC
>many|TRBJ2-2|TRBV3-1|.
CASKISGNTGELFF
TGTGCCAGCAAAATAAGCGGTAACACCGGGGAGCTGTTTTTT
>once|TRBJ2-7|TRBV12-3/TRBV12-4|.
CASSTPRGSSYEQYF
TGTGCCAGCAGTACCCCCAGGGGTAGCTCCTACGAGCAGTACTTC
>many|TRBJ2-3|TRBV20-1|.
CSAPNRLRSTDTQYF
TGCAGTGCCCCAAACCGGCTCCGCTCCACAGATACGCAGTATTTT
>many|TRBJ2-7|TRBV7-2|.
CASSSRRVSYEQYF
TGTGCCAGCAGCTCAAGGCGTGTCTCCTACGAGCAGTACTTC
>many|TRBJ2-4|TRBV4-2|TRBD2
CASSQGASGSRENIQYF
TGTGCCAGCAGCCAGGGGGCTAGCGGGAGTAGAGAAAACATTCAGTACTTC
>many|TRBJ1-2|TRBV20-1|.
CSASRGVDYGYTF
TGCAGTGCTAGTAGGGGCGTCGACTATGGCTACACCTTC
>few|TRBJ1-1|TRBV20-1|.
CSAPVQTEAFF
TGCAGTGCCCCTGTTCAGACTGAAGCTTTCTTT
>few|TRBJ2-2|TRBV12-3/TRBV12-4|TRBD1
CASSSRDRGAGELFF
TGTGCCAGCAGTTCCCGGGACAGGGGGGCCGGGGAGCTGTTTTTT
>many|TRBJ2-5|TRBV11-2|.
CASSLGQGGETQYF
TGTGCCAGCAGCTTAGGGCAGGGAGGAGAGACCCAGTACTTC
>.|TRBJ2-5|TRBV29-1|.
CSVWTDQETQYF
TGCAGCGTTTGGACTGATCAAGAGACCCAGTACTTC
>.|TRBJ1-3|TRBV29-1|.
CSVTRGNTIYF
TGCAGCGTGACAAGAGGAAACACCATATATTTT
>many|TRBJ2-2|TRBV5-1|TRBD2
CASSFSGMGTGELFF
TGCGCCAGCAGCTTTAGCGGGATGGGGACCGGGGAGCTGTTTTTT
>few|TRBJ2-5|TRBV5-1|.
CASSLVGKETQYF
TGCGCCAGCAGCTTGGTGGGGAAAGAGACCCAGTACTTC
>few|TRBJ2-5|TRBV7-2|.
CASSLAWGIQGETQYF
TGTGCCAGCAGCTTAGCGTGGGGGATCCAAGGAGAGACCCAGTACTTC
>few|TRBJ2-7|TRBV27|TRBD1
CASRLTGGSYEQYF
TGTGCCAGCAGGCTGACAGGGGGCTCCTACGAGCAGTACTTC
>few|TRBJ2-3|TRBV7-3|TRBD1
CASSSGQGDLVSDTQYF
TGTGCCAGCAGCTCCGGACAGGGGGACCTTGTGTCAGATACGCAGTATTTT
>few|TRBJ2-7|TRBV4-3|.
CASSQAYGLSYEQYF
TGCGCCAGCAGCCAAGCGTACGGACTCTCCTACGAGCAGTACTTC
>.|TRBJ2-1|TRBV6-1|TRBD2
CASREGEKWSEQFF
TGTGCCAGCCGGGAGGGGGAGAAGTGGAGTGAGCAGTTCTTC
>.|TRBJ2-7|TRBV14|.
CASSQETSGRYEQYF
TGTGCCAGCAGCCAAGAAACCAGCGGGCGCTACGAGCAGTACTTC